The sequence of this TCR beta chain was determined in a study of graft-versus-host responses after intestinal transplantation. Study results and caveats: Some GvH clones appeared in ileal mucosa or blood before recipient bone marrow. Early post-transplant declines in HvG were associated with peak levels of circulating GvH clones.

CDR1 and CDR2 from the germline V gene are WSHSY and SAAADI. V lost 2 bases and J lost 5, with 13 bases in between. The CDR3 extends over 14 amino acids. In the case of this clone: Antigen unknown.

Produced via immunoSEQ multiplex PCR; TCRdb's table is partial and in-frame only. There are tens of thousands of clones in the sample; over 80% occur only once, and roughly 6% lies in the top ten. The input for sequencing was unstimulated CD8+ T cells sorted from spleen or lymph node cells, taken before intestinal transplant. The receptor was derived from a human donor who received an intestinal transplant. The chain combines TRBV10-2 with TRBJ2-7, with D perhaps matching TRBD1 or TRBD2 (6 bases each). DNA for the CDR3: TGCGCCAGCAGTGAGCGGGGGCCTTTAGACGAGCAGTACTTC. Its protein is CASSERGPLDEQYF.